This entry is about one T cell receptor beta chain. Its matching antigen is unknown. Assay used: immunoSEQ multiplex PCR; TCRdb lists only in-frame clones, some missing. The top ten clones hold around 0.31% of a sample with 90,000 to 120,000 clones, 90% of them seen once. The entry originates in a study of OX40 agonist ivuxolimab in advanced cancers. Study background: Intravenous ivuxolimab was administered to patients every 2 weeks at 0.01 to 10 mg/kg. At approximately 83% male, the cohort had a mean age of 60 years, ranging from 23 to 79.

Germline V CDR1 and CDR2: SGHRS, YFSETQ. Trimming took 4 bases from V and 0 from J, leaving 8 bases between them. The CDR3 loop spans 13 amino acids. Study results and caveats: On average, a greater number of expanded clones characterised CD8+ T cells relative to CD4+. What antigens the expanded peripheral T cells recognized was never established.

The sequence derives from an adult with an advanced solid tumor such as melanoma, head and neck, liver or kidney cancer. The J gene is TRBJ2-7, the V gene TRBV5-1; the D call may be TRBD1 or TRBD2 (5 bases each). Sample: CD4+ or CD8+ T cells sorted from blood, taken in a trial of the OX40 agonist ivuxolimab. CDR3 protein: CASSRGSSYEQYF. CDR3 sequence (DNA): TGCGCCAGCAGCCGGGGCTCCTCCTACGAGCAGTACTTC. The variable domain in full, completed from reference TRBV5-1 and TRBJ2-7, reads KAGVTQTPRYLIKTRGQQVTLSCSPISGHRSVSWYQQTPGQGLQFLFEYFSETQRNKGNFPGRFSGRQFSNSRSEMNVSTLELGDSALYLCASSRGSSYEQYFGPGTRLTVT.